The clone carrying this TCR beta chain has a count of ten or more. MiXCR, run by TCRdb on the RT-PCR reads, gives a single entry per CDR3 protein. In the table there are around 700,000 distinct CDR3 sequences, approximately 15% of which are singletons. Germline V gene sequence: CDR1 SGHVS, CDR2 FQNEAQ. The CDR3 sequence is 16 residues long. Trimming cost V 1 base and J 5 bases; bases outside gene matches: 9. The source is a female donor in good health, serving as a healthy control. The chain employs TRBV7-8 and TRBJ2-5; 8 nucleotides agree with TRBD2. Sequencing used memory CD4+ T cells from blood. The CDR3 is CASSLEGREGRETQYF. For the CDR3, the DNA is TGTGCCAGCAGCTTAGAAGGACGGGAGGGCCGGGAGACCCAGTACTTC.